This TCR beta chain emerged from a study of T cell repertoires in cytomegalovirus infection. In the study overall: It was the public TCR beta signatures that indicated both CMV infection and matching HLA type.

The sample holds many counts of this clonotype. Its target is not known. TCRdb passed the reads through MiXCR, listing each CDR3 protein once. This table holds about 260,000 distinct CDR3 sequences, 9.1% found once. This CDR3 comprises 16 residues. Between the trimmed V and J ends, which lost 6 bases and 3 bases, there was a span of 18 bases. Germline V gene data show CDR1 as SGHTA and CDR2 as FQGNSA. Study-wide results and caveats: There were HLA-C-restricted CMV-specific TCR beta clonotypes dominating the ex vivo response.

The clonotype was recovered from a human donor in good health (CMV status not recorded). Some clones in this sample may be carry-over from other donors' samples. The specimen was PBMCs. The chain carries TRBV7-2 and TRBJ1-5, with a weak D call TRBD1 (6 bases). CDR3 nucleotides: TGTGCCAGCAGTTTGACCTCAACAGGGAACAATCAGCCCCAGCATTTT. This sequence encodes CASSLTSTGNNQPQHF.